The 26 T cell receptor beta chains listed next were all sequenced from one sample in a study of blood T cell repertoires in COVID-19. Here immunoSEQ multiplex PCR was the method, and the copy in TCRdb shows in-frame clones only, minus some. The data show over 300,000 clones, more than 80% seen once. Sequencing input: peripheral blood. These receptors all stem from a man aged 40-55 years with acute or convalescent COVID-19.

The chain uses TRBV30 and TRBJ1-1; D is perhaps TRBD1 (5 bases). The ends were cut back, 1 base at V and 6 bases at J, with 15 bases in the middle. CDR3 length: 14 amino acids. Germline lookup yields CDR1 GTSNPN and CDR2 SVGIG (reference sequence). The CDR3 here is CAWSGGREVAEAFF. CDR3 bases: TGTGCCTGGAGTGGGGGCAGGGAAGTGGCTGAAGCTTTCTTT.

This chain connects TRBV18 to TRBJ2-3; tentatively, D is TRBD2 (6 bases). The germline CDR1 and CDR2 sequences are KGHSH and LQKENI. CDR3 length: 15 residues. Trimming pared 0 bases from V and 4 bases from J, leaving 11 bases between. CDR3 protein: CASSPPEGPPDTQYF. The DNA of the CDR3 is TGTGCCAGCTCACCACCGGAGGGGCCCCCAGATACGCAGTATTTT.

The chain combines TRBV9 with TRBJ1-3; TRBD1 matches at 7 bases. Looked up from germline, CDR1 is SGDLS and CDR2 is YYNGEE. The CDR3 has 14 amino acids. V shed 0 bases and J 4 bases; nucleotides not matched to a gene: 1. The CDR3 here is CASSVGQGGNTIYF. For the CDR3, the DNA is TGTGCCAGCAGCGTAGGACAGGGAGGAAACACCATATATTTT.

The CDR3 is CASSFLRRDRDSYEQYF. The CDR3 DNA reads TGTGCCAGCAGTTTTTTACGCCGGGACAGGGATTCCTACGAGCAGTACTTC. V is TRBV27 and J is TRBJ2-7, with 9 bases aligning to TRBD1. Germline V gene sequence: CDR1 MNHEY, CDR2 SMNVEV (reference sequence). J gave up 1 base and V 3 bases, and 10 bases lay outside the gene matches. The CDR3 runs 17 residues.

The chain uses TRBV5-1 and TRBJ2-7, with TRBD1 as a possible D gene (5 bases). V gave up 3 bases and J gave up 3 bases, with 25 bases separating them. Germline CDR1 and CDR2: SGHRS and YFSETQ. The CDR3 is 18 residues long. CDR3 residues: CASSSVGGRAGRYYEQYF. DNA for the CDR3: TGCGCCAGCAGCTCGGTGGGTGGTCGGGCAGGGCGGTACTACGAGCAGTACTTC.

V usage is TRBV6-5 and J usage is TRBJ1-3; 8 positions agree with TRBD1. Germline assignment: CDR1 MNHEY and CDR2 SVGAGI. The V gene end was trimmed by 7 bases and the J gene end by 3 bases; junction bases not matched to a gene: 8. This CDR3 is 15 amino acids long. As DNA, the CDR3 is TGTGCCAGCAAGTTGGACAGGGACATTGGAAACACCATATATTTT. This sequence encodes CASKLDRDIGNTIYF.

The genes are TRBV7-2 and TRBJ2-1; maybe TRBD2 (7 bases). V was shortened by 6 bases and J by 8 bases, with 23 bases between the two germline ends. The germline CDR1 and CDR2 sequences are SGHTA and FQGNSA. This CDR3 spans 16 amino acids. The CDR3 DNA sequence: TGTGCCAGCAGTTCGAATCGAGGGGGGGGCCTCTATGAGCAGTTCTTC. It encodes CASSSNRGGGLYEQFF.

The rearrangement joins TRBV4-2 to TRBJ2-1; 7 nucleotides agree with TRBD2. V was pared by 1 base and J by 4 bases, with 7 bases of the junction left unmatched. The CDR3 consists of 16 residues. Germline V gene data show CDR1 as LGHNA and CDR2 as YNFKEQ. CDR3 nucleotide sequence: TGTGCCAGCAGCCAAGCCCCCAGCGGGGATTACAATGAGCAGTTCTTC. Protein: CASSQAPSGDYNEQFF.

This chain uses TRBV4-1 with TRBJ2-7; 11 nucleotides agree with TRBD1. The CDR3 runs to 15 residues. V shed 2 bases, J shed 3 bases, and the junction held 3 bases outside the gene matches. In germline, CDR1 is MGHRA, CDR2 YSYEKL. The CDR3 loop is CASSQRGTGGYEQYF. Here the CDR3 DNA reads TGCGCCAGCAGCCAACGCGGGACAGGGGGCTACGAGCAGTACTTC.

The J gene is TRBJ1-4, the V gene TRBV7-6; tentative D call: TRBD1 (5 bases). This CDR3 region has 16 residues. Germline-derived CDR1 and CDR2 are SGHVS and FNYEAQ. V lost 2 bases, J lost 6 bases, and 16 bases lay in between. DNA of the CDR3: TGTGCCAGCAGCTTATCAGAGCCCTCAGGGTATGAAAAACTGTTTTTT. Its translation: CASSLSEPSGYEKLFF.

The chain employs TRBV9 and TRBJ1-2; D is ambiguous. Trimming pared 0 bases from V and 0 bases from J, leaving 9 bases between. Germline V gene lookup returns CDR1 SGDLS and CDR2 YYNGEE. There are 15 residues in the CDR3. CDR3 amino acids: CASSVASLANYGYTF. In DNA form, the CDR3 reads TGTGCCAGCAGCGTAGCAAGTCTAGCTAACTATGGCTACACCTTC.

The chain combines TRBV29-1 with TRBJ1-3, with D possibly matching TRBD1 (6 bases). V shed 6 bases and J shed 0 bases, with 12 bases lying between them. Germline loops: CDR1 SQVTM, CDR2 ANQGSEA. CDR3 length: 14 residues. The CDR3 bases are TGCAGCGTCTGGACAGCAAGCTCTGGAAACACCATATATTTT. Translated, it gives CSVWTASSGNTIYF. Full variable domain (missing parts from reference TRBV29-1 and TRBJ1-3): SAVISQKPSRDICQRGTSLTIQCQVDSQVTMMFWYRQQPGQSLTLIATANQGSEATYESGFVIDKFPISRPNLTFSTLTVSNMSPEDSSIYLCSVWTASSGNTIYFGEGSWLTVV.

This rearrangement joins TRBV12-3 or TRBV12-4 to TRBJ1-4; TRBD1 is a possible D gene (6 bases). Gene TRBJ2-2 matches the end of the DNA better, so the J call may be wrong. The CDR3 runs 13 residues. Here the CDR3 DNA reads TGTGCCAGCAGTTTGGCGACAGGAACGGAGCTGTTTTTT. It specifies CASSLATGTELFF.

This chain connects TRBV18 to TRBJ2-1, with 8 bases identical to TRBD1. This CDR3 has 16 amino acids. The V gene end was trimmed by 2 bases and the J gene end by 7 bases; junction bases not matched to a gene: 10. The germline gives CDR1 KGHSH, CDR2 LQKENI. The CDR3 DNA is TGTGCCAGCTCACCAGCTCGAGACAGGGGATTAAATGAGCAGTTCTTC. It codes for CASSPARDRGLNEQFF. The whole variable domain, filled in from reference TRBV18 and TRBJ2-1, reads NAGVMQNPRHLVRRRGQEARLRCSPMKGHSHVYWYRQLPEEGLKFMVYLQKENIIDESGMPKERFSAEFPKEGPSILRIQQVVRGDSAAYFCASSPARDRGLNEQFFGPGTRLTVL.

This clone occurred once. This rearrangement joins TRBV4-3 to TRBJ1-1; no definite D call. The V end lost 0 bases, the J end lost 1 base, and 6 bases lay between the germline ends. Germline assignment: CDR1 LGHNA and CDR2 YSLEER. The CDR3 is made up of 14 amino acids. The CDR3 nucleotides read TGCGCCAGCAGCCAAGAACTGAGGAACACTGAAGCTTTCTTT. Its protein is CASSQELRNTEAFF.

The table lists this clone with a count of one. The chain carries TRBV19 and TRBJ1-5; 7 bases line up with TRBD1. Germline values: CDR1 LNHDA, CDR2 SQIVND (reference sequence). This CDR3 is built from 14 residues. V shed 7 bases and J 3 bases; nucleotides not matched to a gene: 6. The CDR3 sequence is CASTRQGNNQPQHF. CDR3 coding DNA: TGTGCCAGTACACGACAGGGAAACAATCAGCCCCAGCATTTT.

The genes are TRBV30 and TRBJ2-7; D is possibly TRBD1 (6 bases). The V and J ends lost 4 bases and 0 bases respectively, with 7 bases between them. The length of the CDR3 is 12 residues. Germline V CDR1 and CDR2: GTSNPN, SVGIG (reference sequence). The CDR3 coding sequence is TGTGCCTGGACACAGGGCTCCTACGAGCAGTACTTC. It is translated as CAWTQGSYEQYF.

V usage is TRBV2 and J usage is TRBJ2-1, with 9 nucleotides matching TRBD1. Germline lookup yields CDR1 SNHLY and CDR2 FYNNEI. This CDR3 is 14 amino acids long. V lost 8 bases and J lost 9; bases outside the gene matches: 11. The CDR3 region is CASGPGTGSAEQFF. Here the CDR3 DNA reads TGTGCCAGCGGGCCTGGGACAGGGTCGGCTGAGCAGTTCTTC.

The chain joins TRBV6-6 to TRBJ2-1; 13 bases map to TRBD2. Germline V gene data show CDR1 as MNHNY and CDR2 as SVGAGI (reference sequence). J was trimmed by 4 bases and V by 7 bases; bases with no gene match: 4. CDR3 length equals 15 residues. The CDR3, as DNA: TGTGCCAGCACCTGGACTAGCGGGGGTTACAATGAGCAGTTCTTC. Protein product: CASTWTSGGYNEQFF.

The chain links TRBV5-1 to TRBJ1-2, with 7 bases fitting TRBD1. The CDR3 runs 15 residues. Looked up from germline, CDR1 is SGHRS and CDR2 is YFSETQ. After removal of 0 bases from V and 5 bases from J, the junction contained 7 bases not matched to a gene. The CDR3 sequence: CASSLGQGFYYGYTF. The CDR3 nucleotides read TGCGCCAGCAGCTTGGGACAGGGTTTTTATTATGGCTACACCTTC.

This chain joins TRBV13 and TRBJ2-7; TRBD1 might be the D (6 bases). This CDR3 has 16 amino acids. Per germline, CDR1 PRHDT and CDR2 FYEKMQ (reference sequence). V lost 3 bases and J lost 6, with 21 bases in between. The CDR3 DNA is TGTGCCAGCAGCTTTTACCCACCGGGACGGACAGCCGAGCAGTACTTC. Translated: CASSFYPPGRTAEQYF.

The V gene is TRBV18, the J gene TRBJ2-3; TRBD2 aligns across 10 bases. V shed 6 bases and J 1 base; nucleotides not matched to a gene: 1. Germline V gene sequence: CDR1 KGHSH, CDR2 LQKENI. This CDR3 is built from 14 residues. DNA of the CDR3: TGTGCCAGCTCTGGGACTAGCGGCACAGATACGCAGTATTTT. The encoded protein is CASSGTSGTDTQYF.

The rearrangement links TRBV28 to TRBJ2-3; the D gene is possibly TRBD1 (5 bases). V lost 2 bases and J 2 bases, leaving 8 bases between the germline ends. Germline V gene data show CDR1 as MDHEN and CDR2 as SYDVKM. This CDR3 is built from 14 residues. The CDR3 reads CASSLTGNTDTQYF. CDR3 bases: TGTGCCAGCAGTTTAACAGGCAACACAGATACGCAGTATTTT.

V and J are TRBV6-4 and TRBJ1-1; 7 bases line up with TRBD1. Unmatched junction bases numbered 11, after V lost 7 bases and J lost 0 bases. The CDR3 loop spans 16 amino acids. Germline V gene data show CDR1 as MRHNA and CDR2 as SNTAGT. CDR3 DNA: TGTGCCAGCAACCGACAGGGTAGTTTGATGAACACTGAAGCTTTCTTT. Protein sequence: CASNRQGSLMNTEAFF.

This chain joins TRBV19 and TRBJ2-1; D is uncertain. Trimming pared 7 bases from V and 5 bases from J, leaving 12 bases between. The length of the CDR3 is 13 residues. Germline V lookup: CDR1 LNHDA, CDR2 SQIVND (reference sequence). The CDR3 loop reads CASNPRSHNEQFF. In DNA, the CDR3 is TGTGCCAGTAATCCTCGTAGCCACAATGAGCAGTTCTTC.

The V and J genes are TRBV5-1 and TRBJ2-7; 7 bases align to TRBD1. V dropped 2 bases and J dropped 6; count of bases not matched to a gene: 11. The CDR3 has 15 amino acids. The germline V gene has CDR1 SGHRS and CDR2 YFSETQ. The CDR3 sequence: CASSFGTGEVGEQYF. In nucleotides, the CDR3 is TGCGCCAGCAGCTTTGGAACAGGGGAAGTAGGCGAGCAGTACTTC.